Shown below are 28 T cell receptor beta chains from a single sample sequenced in a study of long-term antiretroviral therapy in people with HIV. Survey-level resolution applied to immunoSEQ assay v3.0. Sequenced by immunoSEQ multiplex PCR; TCRdb stores in-frame clones only, minus some. The repertoire has 35,000 to 40,000 clones, around 94% of them found once; the top ten carry 3.6%. This sample comprised unsorted PBMCs, obtained 4.1 years after starting antiretroviral therapy. The receptors derive from a woman in her forties or fifties with HIV.

CDR3 DNA: TGTGCCAGCTTGAGAAACAGTGATTATAGCAATCAGCCCCAGCATTTT. Translating gives CASLRNSDYSNQPQHF. The V and J genes are TRBV27 and TRBJ1-5; D unclear. CDR1 and CDR2 (germline): MNHEY, SMNVEV (reference sequence). V was clipped by 8 bases and J by 0 bases, with 17 bases between them. The CDR3 sequence is 16 residues long.

This sequence joins TRBV2 and TRBJ1-4, with D perhaps matching TRBD1 (5 bases). CDR3 size: 17 residues. The germline V and J ends were trimmed by 2 bases and 0 bases, with 13 bases remaining between them. Germline V CDR1 and CDR2: SNHLY, FYNNEI. CDR3 nucleotides: TGTGCCAGCAGTGAATGGCAGGGAAGGGCAACTAATGAAAAACTGTTTTTT. It codes for CASSEWQGRATNEKLFF.

The chain employs TRBV19 and TRBJ2-1; 7 positions match TRBD1. The germline V gene encodes CDR1 LNHDA and CDR2 SQIVND (reference sequence). The CDR3 spans 13 residues. V was clipped by 7 bases and J by 7 bases; unmatched bases: 7. Here the CDR3 DNA reads TGTGCCAGTAACCCCTCACAGGGGAATGAGCAGTTCTTC. Translating gives CASNPSQGNEQFF.

This clone was seen once. CDR3 nucleotide sequence: TGTGCCAGCAGCCGCCAATTCCAAGAGACCCAGTACTTC. The encoded protein is CASSRQFQETQYF. The rearrangement joins TRBV7-3 to TRBJ2-5; D gene unclear. The germline gives CDR1 SGHTA, CDR2 FQGTGA. The CDR3 sequence is 13 residues long. Trimming shortened V by 5 bases and J by 1 base, and 8 bases separated the two germline ends.

The V call is TRBV6-5, the J call TRBJ2-7; D possibly corresponds to TRBD2 (5 bases). The CDR3 contains 15 residues. Trimming took 5 bases from V and 0 from J, leaving 14 bases between them. Germline V lookup: CDR1 MNHEY, CDR2 SVGAGI. The CDR3 protein is CASSRAWESSYEQYF. CDR3 coding DNA: TGTGCCAGCAGTCGGGCCTGGGAGAGCTCCTACGAGCAGTACTTC.

V is TRBV19 and J is TRBJ1-2; the D gene is possibly TRBD1 (6 bases). This CDR3 has 14 residues. The germline V gene encodes CDR1 LNHDA and CDR2 SQIVND (reference sequence). The V end was cut by 6 bases, the J end by 4 bases, with 15 bases between. CDR3 sequence: CASSNTGRAYGYTF. CDR3 nucleotides: TGTGCCAGTAGCAATACAGGGAGGGCCTATGGCTACACCTTC.

The sample holds one count of this clone. The V and J genes are TRBV7-3 and TRBJ1-2; D gene unclear. Germline V gene lookup returns CDR1 SGHTA and CDR2 FQGTGA. The CDR3 sequence is 15 residues long. V was shortened by 3 bases and J by 2 bases, with 13 bases between the two germline ends. The CDR3 spells CASSFVEARNYGYTF. The CDR3 bases are TGTGCCAGCAGCTTCGTGGAGGCGAGGAACTATGGCTACACCTTC. The full variable domain, in which reference TRBV7-3 and TRBJ1-2 provide the parts outside the CDR3, is GAGVSQTPSNKVTEKGKYVELRCDPISGHTALYWYRQSLGQGPEFLIYFQGTGAADDSGLPNDRFFAVRPEGSVSTLKIQRTERGDSAVYLCASSFVEARNYGYTFGSGTRLTVV.

The chain joins TRBV30 to TRBJ2-3, with 7 nucleotides matching TRBD2. The CDR3 runs to 13 residues. J gave up 3 bases and V 0 bases, and 0 bases lay outside the gene matches. The germline CDR1 and CDR2 sequences are GTSNPN and SVGIG (reference sequence). This CDR3 reads CAWSVLATDTQYF. CDR3 nucleotides: TGTGCCTGGAGTGTACTAGCGACAGATACGCAGTATTTT.

This sequence joins TRBV11-3 and TRBJ2-1; maybe TRBD1 (5 bases). The germline V gene has CDR1 SGHNT and CDR2 YENEEA. V shed 5 bases and J shed 9 bases, with 23 bases lying between them. The CDR3 covers 16 residues. CDR3 sequence (DNA): TGTGCCAGCAGCCCCGGTGGTGGGGCGCGAAAAGGTGAGCAGTTCTTC. Protein: CASSPGGGARKGEQFF. Filled out from reference TRBV11-3 and TRBJ2-1, the complete variable domain reads EAGVVQSPRYKIIEKKQPVAFWCNPISGHNTLYWYLQNLGQGPELLIRYENEEAVDDSQLPKDRFSAERLKGVDSTLKIQPAELGDSAVYLCASSPGGGARKGEQFFGPGTRLTVL.

The chain combines TRBV14 with TRBJ2-2, with no clear D. Trimming left V 3 bases short and J 3 bases short, with 8 bases between. The germline V gene encodes CDR1 SGHDN and CDR2 FVKESK. CDR3 size: 14 residues. The DNA for the CDR3 is TGTGCCAGCAGCCACGTGCCATACACCGGGGAGCTGTTTTTT. Translated: CASSHVPYTGELFF. The full variable domain, completed using reference TRBV14 and TRBJ2-2, is EAGVTQFPSHSVIEKGQTVTLRCDPISGHDNLYWYRRVMGKEIKFLLHFVKESKQDESGMPNNRFLAERTGGTYSTLKVQPAELEDSGVYFCASSHVPYTGELFFGEGSRLTVL.

This rearrangement joins TRBV15 to TRBJ2-3; D is undetermined. Trimming stripped 3 bases from V and 5 bases from J, with 6 bases between. The CDR3 is 12 amino acids. Germline V gene data show CDR1 as LNHNV and CDR2 as YYDKDF (reference sequence). For the CDR3, the DNA is TGTGCCACCAGCAGGGTTGGAGATACGCAGTATTTT. Translated, it gives CATSRVGDTQYF.

The chain carries TRBV4-1 and TRBJ1-2; no reliable D call. V was shortened by 4 bases and J by 4 bases, with 13 bases between the two germline ends. This CDR3 spans 14 amino acids. Germline CDR1 reads MGHRA; CDR2 reads YSYEKL. The CDR3 protein is CASSPRKGVYGYTF. The CDR3 DNA follows: TGCGCCAGCAGCCCTAGAAAGGGAGTCTATGGCTACACCTTC.

The gene calls are TRBV10-2 and TRBJ1-1; possible D gene TRBD1, 6 bases. The V gene's germline CDR1 is WSHSY and CDR2 SAAADI. This CDR3 has 14 amino acids. Deletions cut 5 bases from V and 4 bases from J, with 14 bases between. CDR3 protein: CASSPAGVGTEAFF. CDR3 in DNA: TGCGCCAGCAGTCCGGCAGGGGTTGGCACTGAAGCTTTCTTT.

V is TRBV15 and J is TRBJ1-4, with D tentatively TRBD1 (5 bases). The CDR3 length is 14 residues. The V and J ends lost 1 base and 8 bases respectively, with 11 bases between them. Germline CDR1 is LNHNV and CDR2 is YYDKDF (reference sequence). The CDR3 loop is CATSRGGVYEKLFF. In nucleotides, the CDR3 is TGTGCCACCAGCAGAGGGGGGGTATACGAAAAACTGTTTTTT.

V usage is TRBV6-5 and J usage is TRBJ1-6, with unresolved D. The CDR3 has 14 amino acids. The germline V gene has CDR1 MNHEY and CDR2 SVGAGI. Trimming cost V 6 bases and J 10 bases, with 16 bases left between them. The CDR3 reads CASSSGPQGSPLHF. The CDR3 region has the DNA TGTGCCAGCAGCTCCGGGCCCCAAGGATCACCCCTCCACTTT.

The rearrangement joins TRBV19 to TRBJ1-1; perhaps TRBD1 as D (6 bases). The CDR3 has 14 amino acids. CDR1 is LNHDA, CDR2 SQIVND, per germline (reference sequence). V lost 5 bases and J 1 base, leaving 11 bases between the germline ends. This chain's CDR3 is CASSPGHPNTEAFF. The CDR3 nucleotides are TGTGCCAGTAGTCCGGGACATCCGAACACTGAAGCTTTCTTT. The full variable domain, with the rest looked up from reference TRBV19 and TRBJ1-1, is DGGITQSPKYLFRKEGQNVTLSCEQNLNHDAMYWYRQDPGQGLRLIYYSQIVNDFQKGDIAEGYSVSREKKESFPLTVTSAQKNPTAFYLCASSPGHPNTEAFFGQGTRLTVV.

This chain joins TRBV2 and TRBJ1-2; D possibly corresponds to TRBD1 (6 bases). Germline V lookup: CDR1 SNHLY, CDR2 FYNNEI. The CDR3 length is 14 residues. V lost 2 bases, J lost 9 bases, and 16 bases lay in between. The CDR3 protein is CASSESYREGRYTF. In DNA, the CDR3 is TGTGCCAGCAGTGAATCGTACAGGGAGGGCCGCTACACCTTC.

J is TRBJ2-3 and V is TRBV4-1, with 9 bases lining up with TRBD2. The V and J ends lost 0 bases and 2 bases, in that order; junction bases with no gene match: 6. The CDR3 contains 17 residues. CDR1 is MGHRA, CDR2 YSYEKL, per germline. In DNA form, the CDR3 reads TGCGCCAGCAGCCAAGACCTGGGGACTAGCTCCACAGATACGCAGTATTTT. Its protein is CASSQDLGTSSTDTQYF.

The rearrangement links TRBV5-6 to TRBJ2-7, with a tentative D call TRBD2 (5 bases). This CDR3 is built from 16 residues. CDR1 SGHDT and CDR2 YYEEEE come from the germline V gene. V was pared by 4 bases and J by 3 bases, with 20 bases between. The CDR3 coding sequence is TGTGCCAGCAGCCTGACAACCGTCCCCCGGGGCTACGAGCAGTACTTC. Translation: CASSLTTVPRGYEQYF.

CDR3 amino acids: CASSEALNRAGEQPQHF. The CDR3 bases are TGTGCCAGCAGTGAAGCGCTAAACAGGGCAGGGGAACAGCCCCAGCATTTT. The chain couples TRBV6-1 to TRBJ1-5, with D possibly matching TRBD1 (6 bases). V shed 0 bases and J shed 7 bases, with 19 bases lying between them. CDR1 and CDR2 (germline): MNHNS, SASEGT. The CDR3 totals 17 residues.

V is TRBV4-2 and J is TRBJ2-3; TRBD2 aligns across 7 bases. The CDR3 contains 18 residues. Per germline, CDR1 LGHNA and CDR2 YNFKEQ. The V segment lost 0 bases and the J segment 2 bases; nucleotides outside the gene matches: 11. The CDR3 loop reads CASSQDMSLAEPTDTQYF. CDR3 sequence (DNA): TGTGCCAGCAGCCAAGATATGAGCCTAGCGGAACCCACAGATACGCAGTATTTT.

Notes on this clone: The sample contains more than one DNA sequence encoding this CDR3. The chain is built from TRBV5-1 and TRBJ2-5; D tentatively fits TRBD1 or TRBD2 (6 bases each). Germline CDR1 and CDR2: SGHRS and YFSETQ. This CDR3 contains 13 residues. V lost 0 bases and J lost 5, with 8 bases in between. The CDR3 DNA sequence: TGCGCCAGCAGCTTGGGAGGGGGGGAGACCCAGTACTTC. It encodes CASSLGGGETQYF.

V is TRBV7-9 and J is TRBJ1-5, with D possibly TRBD1 on 5 matching bases. Germline V gene data show CDR1 as SEHNR and CDR2 as FQNEAQ (reference sequence). V gave up 5 bases and J gave up 0 bases, with 11 bases separating them. The CDR3 loop spans 15 amino acids. CDR3 sequence reads: CASSGGTHSNQPQHF. Written as DNA, the CDR3 is TGTGCCAGCAGCGGGGGGACCCATAGCAATCAGCCCCAGCATTTT.

The V call is TRBV2, the J call TRBJ2-2; 7 bases fit TRBD1. V shed 6 bases and J 3 bases; nucleotides not matched to a gene: 4. Germline values: CDR1 SNHLY, CDR2 FYNNEI. This CDR3 is built from 14 residues. CDR3 bases: TGTGCCAGCAGGAGAGACAGGGACACCGGGGAGCTGTTTTTT. Translated: CASRRDRDTGELFF.

This clone is termed large. This sequence joins TRBV30 and TRBJ1-3; possibly TRBD1 for D (6 bases). Deletions cut 4 bases from V and 4 bases from J, with 11 bases between. The CDR3 contains 13 residues. Germline CDR1 is GTSNPN and CDR2 is SVGIG (reference sequence). As DNA, the CDR3 is TGTGCCTGGACACAGGGAGTCGGAAACACCATATATTTT. Translated, it gives CAWTQGVGNTIYF.

The chain employs TRBV7-8 and TRBJ2-1; D may be TRBD2 (5 bases). V dropped 7 bases and J dropped 7 bases, with 23 bases sitting between them. Per germline, CDR1 SGHVS and CDR2 FQNEAQ. CDR3 length equals 16 residues. The CDR3 region has the DNA TGTGCCAGCAACCCACCCCGTGCTAGAGGGTCTAATGAGCAGTTCTTC. The encoded protein is CASNPPRARGSNEQFF. Variable domain in full (rest from reference TRBV7-8 and TRBJ2-1): GAGVSQSPRYKVAKRGQDVALRCDPISGHVSLFWYQQALGQGPEFLTYFQNEAQLDKSGLPSDRFFAERPEGSVSTLKIQRTQQEDSAVYLCASNPPRARGSNEQFFGPGTRLTVL.

The CDR3 region is CASSISSGSGNQPQHF. CDR3 DNA: TGTGCCAGTAGTATCAGTTCAGGGAGCGGCAATCAGCCCCAGCATTTT. The genes are TRBV19 and TRBJ1-5, with a possible D match to TRBD1 (5 bases). V shed 3 bases and J shed 2 bases, with 14 bases lying between them. CDR1 and CDR2 (germline): LNHDA, SQIVND (reference sequence). The CDR3 extends over 16 amino acids.

V and J are TRBV29-1 and TRBJ1-1, with D tentatively TRBD1 (6 bases). CDR3 length equals 13 residues. Germline CDR1 SQVTM, CDR2 ANQGSEA. Trimming removed 4 bases at V and 4 bases at J, with 13 bases between. The CDR3 here is CSVAGQFLTEAFF. In DNA form, the CDR3 reads TGCAGCGTTGCTGGACAGTTCCTCACTGAAGCTTTCTTT.